This TCR beta chain appears in the sequencing data of a study of shared clonotypes between healthy human individuals. Concerning this clone: The sample has other DNA sequences that encode this CDR3 too.

There are 16 residues in the CDR3. Germline lookup yields CDR1 SGHRS and CDR2 YFSETQ. The J segment lost 2 bases and the V segment lost 3 bases, leaving 5 bases of the junction unmatched. The study enrolled healthy HIV-negative adults without recent acute infections or vaccinations as donors. Adult Caucasians living in Nashville, Tennessee made up all of the donors. Libraries were prepared by immunoSEQ multiplex PCR; TCRdb keeps only in-frame clonotypes and omits some of them. This table has over a million clones, around three quarters appearing once. The TCR comes from a man between 18 and 35 years old in good health. Some clones in this sample may be carry-over from other donors' samples. The sequenced sample consisted of memory CD4+ T cells from PBMCs. Subset specified: CD45RA-negative fraction. V gene TRBV5-1 combines with J gene TRBJ2-5, with 12 bases fitting TRBD2. The CDR3 bases are TGCGCCAGCAGCTGGGTAACTAGCGGGAGGCAAGAGACCCAGTACTTC. It translates to CASSWVTSGRQETQYF.